Shown below are 9 T cell receptor beta chains from a single sample sequenced in a study of shared clonotypes between healthy human individuals. The protocol was immunoSEQ multiplex PCR, while the TCRdb copy is restricted to in-frame clones and leaves out a portion. The repertoire holds approximately 470,000 clones, with roughly 80% as singletons. The sequencing input was PBMCs. The receptor set was obtained from a woman in her thirties or forties in good health. Some clones in this sample may be carry-over from other donors' samples.

As to this clone: Compared with germline, one end of the junction differs, possibly owing to a read error. The CDR3 loop is CASRTHRALGPYEQCF. The DNA of the CDR3 is TGTGCCAGCAGGACGCATAGGGCGCTAGGTCCCTACGAGCAGTGCTTC. The rearrangement links TRBV6-6 to TRBJ2-7; the D is unclear. The germline V gene encodes CDR1 MNHNY and CDR2 SVGAGI (reference sequence). The length of the CDR3 is 16 residues.

This clone was counted between two and nine times. The sample carries other DNA sequences with the same CDR3. This chain connects TRBV2 to TRBJ2-5; D call uncertain. The CDR3 is 12 residues long. CDR1 and CDR2 (germline): SNHLY, FYNNEI. With 3 bases removed from V and 4 bases from J, the gap between germline ends came to 6 bases. CDR3 loop: CASSEVGETQYF. CDR3 sequence (DNA): TGTGCCAGCAGTGAGGTCGGAGAGACCCAGTACTTC.

J is TRBJ2-1 and V is TRBV9, with D maybe TRBD1 (6 bases). The CDR3 runs 14 residues. The V end was cut by 4 bases, the J end by 5 bases, with 13 bases between. Germline CDR1 reads SGDLS; CDR2 reads YYNGEE. CDR3 protein: CASSLGGANNEQFF. For the CDR3, the DNA is TGTGCCAGCAGCCTAGGGGGAGCAAACAATGAGCAGTTCTTC.

The chain joins TRBV20-1 to TRBJ2-1; D remains ambiguous. CDR3 length: 10 residues. Deletions cut 3 bases from V and 9 bases from J, with 6 bases between. CDR1 is DFQATT and CDR2 is SNEGSKA in the germline V gene (reference sequence). DNA of the CDR3: TGCAGTGCTAGTCATACTGAGCAGTTCTTC. This encodes CSASHTEQFF.

This clone was detected only a few times. The rearrangement uses TRBV2 and TRBJ2-7; a weak D match, TRBD1 (5 bases). V dropped 4 bases and J dropped 3 bases, with 19 bases sitting between them. Germline CDR1 reads SNHLY; CDR2 reads FYNNEI. The CDR3 length is 16 residues. The DNA of the CDR3 is TGTGCCAGCAGTGGGGGCAGGGTTGGTTGGGGCTACGAGCAGTACTTC. Protein sequence: CASSGGRVGWGYEQYF.

The V call is TRBV28, the J call TRBJ2-2; 8 bases line up with TRBD1. Germline V gene lookup returns CDR1 MDHEN and CDR2 SYDVKM. V dropped 2 bases and J dropped 2; count of bases not matched to a gene: 4. CDR3 length: 16 residues. The CDR3 loop reads CASSLADRGNTGELFF. CDR3 in DNA: TGTGCCAGCAGTTTAGCCGACAGGGGCAACACCGGGGAGCTGTTTTTT. The full variable domain, with the rest looked up from reference TRBV28 and TRBJ2-2, is DVKVTQSSRYLVKRTGEKVFLECVQDMDHENMFWYRQDPGLGLRLIYFSYDVKMKEKGDIPEGYSVSREKKERFSLILESASTNQTSMYLCASSLADRGNTGELFFGEGSRLTVL.

The rearrangement uses TRBV6-5 and TRBJ1-6; no clear D. V was trimmed by 6 bases and J by 6 bases, leaving 15 bases between them. CDR3 size: 15 residues. Germline assignment: CDR1 MNHEY and CDR2 SVGAGI. The CDR3 region is CASRLMPRANSPLHF. The CDR3 coding sequence is TGTGCCAGCAGGCTGATGCCCCGGGCTAATTCACCCCTCCACTTT.

This clone was found a few times. The chain combines TRBV7-9 with TRBJ1-1, with a weak D call TRBD1 (5 bases). V lost 3 bases, J lost 2 bases, and 13 bases lay in between. This CDR3 region has 15 residues. Per germline, CDR1 SEHNR and CDR2 FQNEAQ (reference sequence). The CDR3 sequence: CASSLTDSINTEAFF. Written as DNA, the CDR3 is TGTGCCAGCAGCTTGACAGATTCCATCAACACTGAAGCTTTCTTT.

This chain links TRBV21-1 with TRBJ2-7. TRBV21-1 is flagged as a pseudogene. The CDR3 consists of 14 residues. The CDR3: CASSTAASPYEQYF. CDR3 bases: TGTGCCAGCAGCACGGCAGCCTCTCCCTACGAGCAGTACTTC.